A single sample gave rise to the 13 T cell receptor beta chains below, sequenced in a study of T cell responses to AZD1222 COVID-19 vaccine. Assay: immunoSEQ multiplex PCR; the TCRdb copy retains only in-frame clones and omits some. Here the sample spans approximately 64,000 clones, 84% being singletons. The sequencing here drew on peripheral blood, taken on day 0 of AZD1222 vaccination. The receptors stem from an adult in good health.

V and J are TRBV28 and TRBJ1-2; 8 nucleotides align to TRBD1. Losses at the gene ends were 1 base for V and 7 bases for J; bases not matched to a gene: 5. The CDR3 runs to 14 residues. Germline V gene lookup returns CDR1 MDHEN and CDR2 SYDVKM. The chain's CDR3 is CASSLFPGGRGYTF. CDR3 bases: TGTGCCAGCAGTTTATTTCCAGGGGGCCGTGGCTACACCTTC.

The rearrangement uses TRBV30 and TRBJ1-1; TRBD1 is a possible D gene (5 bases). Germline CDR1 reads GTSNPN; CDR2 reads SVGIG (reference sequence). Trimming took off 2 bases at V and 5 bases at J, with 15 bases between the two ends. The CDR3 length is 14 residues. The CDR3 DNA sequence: TGTGCCTGGAGTAGGGACCGCATCGGAACTGAAGCTTTCTTT. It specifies CAWSRDRIGTEAFF. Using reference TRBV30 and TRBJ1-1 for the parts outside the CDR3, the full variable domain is SQTIHQWPATLVQPVGSPLSLECTVEGTSNPNLYWYRQAAGRGLQLLFYSVGIGQISSEVPQNLSASRPQDRQFILSSKKLLLSDSGFYLCAWSRDRIGTEAFFGQGTRLTVV.

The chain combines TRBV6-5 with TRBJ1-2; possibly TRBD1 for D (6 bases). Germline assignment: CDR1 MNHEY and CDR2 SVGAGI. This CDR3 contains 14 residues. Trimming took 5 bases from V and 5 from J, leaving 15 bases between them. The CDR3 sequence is CASSHRQELYGYTF. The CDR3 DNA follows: TGTGCCAGCAGTCATCGACAGGAGCTTTATGGCTACACCTTC.

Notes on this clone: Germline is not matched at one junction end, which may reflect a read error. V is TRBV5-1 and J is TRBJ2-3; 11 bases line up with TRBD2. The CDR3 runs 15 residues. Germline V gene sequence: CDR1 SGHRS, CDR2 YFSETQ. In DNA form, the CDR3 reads TGCGCCAGTAGCTTAGCGGGGGGGCCATTCGATACGCAGTATTTT. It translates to CASSLAGGPFDTQYF.

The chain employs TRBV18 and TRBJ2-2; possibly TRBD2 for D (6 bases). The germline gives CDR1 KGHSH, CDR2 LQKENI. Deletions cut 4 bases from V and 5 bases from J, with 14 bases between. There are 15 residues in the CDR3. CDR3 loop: CASSLSDGGTGELFF. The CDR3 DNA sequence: TGTGCCAGCTCACTATCAGACGGGGGAACCGGGGAGCTGTTTTTT.

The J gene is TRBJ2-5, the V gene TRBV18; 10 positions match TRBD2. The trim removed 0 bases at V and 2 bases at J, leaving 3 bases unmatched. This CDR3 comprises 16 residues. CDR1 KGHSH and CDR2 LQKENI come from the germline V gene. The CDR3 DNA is TGTGCCAGCTCACCACCCAGCGGGGGGGCTCAAGAGACCCAGTACTTC. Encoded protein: CASSPPSGGAQETQYF.

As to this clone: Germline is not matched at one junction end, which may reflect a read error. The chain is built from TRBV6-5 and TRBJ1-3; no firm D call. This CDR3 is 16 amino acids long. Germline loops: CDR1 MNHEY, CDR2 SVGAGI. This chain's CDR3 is CASSYSRSVSVNTIYF. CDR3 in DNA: TGTGCCAGCAGTTACTCTCGGAGTGTTTCTGTAAACACCATATATTTT.

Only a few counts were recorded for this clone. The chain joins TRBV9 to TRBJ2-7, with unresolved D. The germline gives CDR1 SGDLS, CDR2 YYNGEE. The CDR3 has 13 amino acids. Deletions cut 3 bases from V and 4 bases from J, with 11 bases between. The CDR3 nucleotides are TGTGCCAGCAGCGCGGACGAAGGTTACGAGCAGTACTTC. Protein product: CASSADEGYEQYF.

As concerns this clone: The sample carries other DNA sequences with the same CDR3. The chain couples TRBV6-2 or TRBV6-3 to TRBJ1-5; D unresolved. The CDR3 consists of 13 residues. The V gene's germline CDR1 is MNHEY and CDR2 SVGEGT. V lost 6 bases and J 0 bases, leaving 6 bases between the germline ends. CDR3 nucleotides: TGTGCCAGCAGCCGGGATAGCAATCAGCCCCAGCATTTT. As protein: CASSRDSNQPQHF.

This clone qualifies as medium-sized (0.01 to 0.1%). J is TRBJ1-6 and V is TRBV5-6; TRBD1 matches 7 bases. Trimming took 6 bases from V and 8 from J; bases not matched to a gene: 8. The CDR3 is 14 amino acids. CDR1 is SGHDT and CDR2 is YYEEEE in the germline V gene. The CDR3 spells CASTQQGRYSPLHF. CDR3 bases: TGTGCCAGCACCCAACAGGGGAGGTATTCACCCCTCCACTTT.

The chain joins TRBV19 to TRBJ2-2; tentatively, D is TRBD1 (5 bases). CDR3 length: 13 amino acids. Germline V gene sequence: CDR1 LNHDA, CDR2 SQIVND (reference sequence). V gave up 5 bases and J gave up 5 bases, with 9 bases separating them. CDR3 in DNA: TGTGCCAGTAGTTCCAGGGAAACCGGGGAGCTGTTTTTT. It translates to CASSSRETGELFF.

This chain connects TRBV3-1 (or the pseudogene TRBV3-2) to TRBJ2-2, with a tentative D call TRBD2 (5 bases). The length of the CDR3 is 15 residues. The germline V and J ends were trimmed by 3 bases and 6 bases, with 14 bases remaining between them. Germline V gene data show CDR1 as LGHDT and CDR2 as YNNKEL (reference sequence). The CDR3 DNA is TGTGCCAGCAGCCACTCTACCCGGGGTTCCGGGGAGCTGTTTTTT. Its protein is CASSHSTRGSGELFF.

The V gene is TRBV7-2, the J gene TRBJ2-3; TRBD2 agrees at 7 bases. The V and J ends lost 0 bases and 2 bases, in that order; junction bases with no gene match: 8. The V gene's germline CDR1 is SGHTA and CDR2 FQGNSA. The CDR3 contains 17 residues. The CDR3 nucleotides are TGTGCCAGCAGCTTAGCATTGGCAGCGGGGCCCACAGATACGCAGTATTTT. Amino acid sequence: CASSLALAAGPTDTQYF.